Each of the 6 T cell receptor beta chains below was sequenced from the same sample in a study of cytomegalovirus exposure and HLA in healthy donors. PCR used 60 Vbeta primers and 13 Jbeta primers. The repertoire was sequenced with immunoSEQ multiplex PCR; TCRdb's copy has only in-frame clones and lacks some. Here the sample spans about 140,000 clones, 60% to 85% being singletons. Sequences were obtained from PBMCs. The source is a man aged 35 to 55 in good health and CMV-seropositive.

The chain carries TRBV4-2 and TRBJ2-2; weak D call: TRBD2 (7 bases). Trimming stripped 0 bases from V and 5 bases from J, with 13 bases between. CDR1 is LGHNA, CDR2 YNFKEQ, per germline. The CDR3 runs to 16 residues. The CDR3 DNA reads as TGTGCCAGCAGCCAAGATCGGGGGCGGGAGACCGGGGAGCTGTTTTTT. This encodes CASSQDRGRETGELFF.

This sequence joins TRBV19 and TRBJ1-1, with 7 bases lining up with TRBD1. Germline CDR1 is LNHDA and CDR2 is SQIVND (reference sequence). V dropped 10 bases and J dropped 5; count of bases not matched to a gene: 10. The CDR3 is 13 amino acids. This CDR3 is CATYQTGRTEAFF. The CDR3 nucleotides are TGTGCCACCTATCAGACAGGGAGGACTGAAGCTTTCTTT.

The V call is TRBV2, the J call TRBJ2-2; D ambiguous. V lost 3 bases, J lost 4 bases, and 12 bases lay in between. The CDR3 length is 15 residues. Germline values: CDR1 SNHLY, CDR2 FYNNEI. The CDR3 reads CASSEMVVSTGELFF. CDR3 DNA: TGTGCCAGCAGTGAGATGGTAGTAAGCACCGGGGAGCTGTTTTTT.

CDR3 in DNA: TGTGCCAGCAGCGGAATAACAGGGGGCCGAGAGACCCAGTACTTC. It codes for CASSGITGGRETQYF. The chain couples TRBV9 to TRBJ2-5, with 9 bases matching TRBD1. Germline CDR1 reads SGDLS; CDR2 reads YYNGEE. V dropped 3 bases and J dropped 4; count of bases not matched to a gene: 7. This CDR3 contains 15 residues.

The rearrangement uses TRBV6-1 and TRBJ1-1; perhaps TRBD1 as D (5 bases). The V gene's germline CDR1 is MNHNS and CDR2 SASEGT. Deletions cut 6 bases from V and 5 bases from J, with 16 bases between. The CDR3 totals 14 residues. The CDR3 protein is CASSGTGTRTEAFF. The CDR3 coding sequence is TGTGCCAGCAGCGGGACCGGGACTCGAACTGAAGCTTTCTTT.

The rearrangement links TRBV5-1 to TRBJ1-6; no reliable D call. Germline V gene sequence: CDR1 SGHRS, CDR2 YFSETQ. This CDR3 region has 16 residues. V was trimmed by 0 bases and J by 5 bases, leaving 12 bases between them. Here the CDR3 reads CASSLGGTSNNSPLHF. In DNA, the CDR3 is TGCGCCAGCAGCTTGGGCGGAACCTCGAATAATTCACCCCTCCACTTT.